A few counts support the clone carrying this T cell receptor beta chain. What it binds is unknown. This sample is drawn from a study of cytomegalovirus exposure and HLA in healthy donors. Across the whole study: Assignment to the Caucasian-associated ancestry cluster applied to approximately 80% of the approximately 400 genotyped donors.

The PCR made use of 60 Vbeta and 13 Jbeta primers. Using immunoSEQ multiplex PCR, the repertoire was profiled, and TCRdb retains in-frame clones only, with some absent. The sample contains under 110,000 clones, 75% of which appear only once. The CDR3 is made up of 20 amino acids. J was trimmed by 8 bases and V by 0 bases; bases with no gene match: 19. Germline V lookup: CDR1 LGHNA, CDR2 YSLEER. General study results and limits: A missense variant in DCLRE1C was later tied to TCR beta V- and J-gene trimming. Analyzed later, most CMV-associated TCR beta chains appeared HLA-restricted.

This chain connects TRBV4-3 to TRBJ2-3, with 11 bases matching TRBD2. The sequenced sample consisted of PBMCs. This clonotype originated in a male donor in good health and CMV-seropositive. For the CDR3, the DNA is TGCGCCAGCAGCCAAGATCGTAGCGGGGGGGCCGGGGGATTTCGGGTTACGCAGTATTTT. This sequence encodes CASSQDRSGGAGGFRVTQYF.